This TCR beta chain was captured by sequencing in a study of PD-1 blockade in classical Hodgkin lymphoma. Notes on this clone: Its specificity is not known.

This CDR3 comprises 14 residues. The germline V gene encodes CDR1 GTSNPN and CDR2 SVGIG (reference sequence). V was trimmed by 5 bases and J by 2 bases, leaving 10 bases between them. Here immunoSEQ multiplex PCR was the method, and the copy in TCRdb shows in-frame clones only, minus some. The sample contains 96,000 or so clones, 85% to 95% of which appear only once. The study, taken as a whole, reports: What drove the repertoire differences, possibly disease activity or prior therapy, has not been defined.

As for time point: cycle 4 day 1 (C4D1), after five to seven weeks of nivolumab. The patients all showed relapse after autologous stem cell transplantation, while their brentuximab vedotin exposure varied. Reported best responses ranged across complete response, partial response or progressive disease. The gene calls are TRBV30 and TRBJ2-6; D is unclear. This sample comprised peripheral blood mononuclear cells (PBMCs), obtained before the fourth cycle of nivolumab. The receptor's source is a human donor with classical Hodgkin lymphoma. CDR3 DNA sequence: TGTGCCTGGTTAGGCCACCCTGGGGCCAACGTCCTGACTTTC. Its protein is CAWLGHPGANVLTF.